The clone carrying this TCR beta chain has at least ten counts. The target antigen is unknown. This sample was included in a study of T-cell reconstitution after alpha-beta-depleted transplantation in children. Points from the study as a whole: Reports say that about two months after transplant, the alpha-beta T cells came out of several hundred graft clones that had expanded.

A library of TCRbeta sequences, prepared with unique molecular identifiers, was generated. TCRdb re-called the PCR reads with MiXCR, one entry per CDR3 protein. This table holds about 580,000 distinct CDR3 sequences, roughly 24% found once. Germline loops: CDR1 PRHDT, CDR2 FYEKMQ (reference sequence). Trimming cost V 4 bases and J 3 bases, with 12 bases left between them. This CDR3 has 14 amino acids. The TCR originated in a boy under three years old who had a stem cell transplant for acute myeloid leukemia, so the T cells may come from the graft donor. The chain employs TRBV13 and TRBJ2-5; perhaps TRBD2 as D (6 bases). The input for sequencing was PBMCs, mostly from graft donor cells, taken 360 days after TCRalphabeta/CD19-depleted stem cell transplant. CDR3 DNA sequence: TGTGCCAGCAGCTCAACGGGACTGGAAGAGACCCAGTACTTC. Protein product: CASSSTGLEETQYF.